The T cell receptor (beta chain) under discussion was sequenced for a study of T cell clones after liver transplantation. CDR1 and CDR2 (germline): SEHNR, FQNEAQ (reference sequence). There are 15 residues in the CDR3. Trimming shortened V by 6 bases and J by 4 bases, and 16 bases separated the two germline ends. By sample fraction, this clone is medium-sized. Sequenced by immunoSEQ multiplex PCR; TCRdb stores in-frame clones only, minus some. The sample contains about 60,000 clones, 71% of which appear only once. Material: CD4+ T cells from blood, obtained before liver transplant. The sequence was obtained from a human donor who received a liver transplant. The chain uses TRBV7-9 and TRBJ1-5; D possibly corresponds to TRBD1 (5 bases). Here the CDR3 reads CASRVQGGSNQPQHF. CDR3 bases: TGTGCCAGCAGGGTTCAGGGAGGAAGTAATCAGCCCCAGCATTTT.